This T cell receptor beta chain was recorded in a study of shared clonotypes between healthy human individuals. The table came from immunoSEQ multiplex PCR; TCRdb's copy has only in-frame clones and leaves some out. The sample yields approximately 740,000 clones, over 65% seen once. This clone was detected once. Its antigen is not identified. The CDR3 spans 15 residues. Broader study findings: A few donors showed sharing of approximately 5% of naive CD4 clonotypes. Incomplete sequencing of sorted subsets was indicated by rarefaction despite large depth. Non-shared clonotypes were found to have lower generation probabilities than the clonotypes that were shared by all four of the sorted-subset donors.

The sequence was collected from a woman between 25 and 40 years old in good health. The gene calls are TRBV21-1 and TRBJ1-1; the table's D call of TRBD1 was not tested on the DNA. TRBV21-1 is a pseudogene. Sequenced input: memory CD4+ T cells sorted from blood. Subset given: CD45RA-negative fraction. The CDR3 sequence: CASSKEGVFGTEAFF. Written as DNA, the CDR3 is TGTGCCAGCAGCAAAGAGGGGGTTTTCGGCACTGAAGCTTTCTTT.